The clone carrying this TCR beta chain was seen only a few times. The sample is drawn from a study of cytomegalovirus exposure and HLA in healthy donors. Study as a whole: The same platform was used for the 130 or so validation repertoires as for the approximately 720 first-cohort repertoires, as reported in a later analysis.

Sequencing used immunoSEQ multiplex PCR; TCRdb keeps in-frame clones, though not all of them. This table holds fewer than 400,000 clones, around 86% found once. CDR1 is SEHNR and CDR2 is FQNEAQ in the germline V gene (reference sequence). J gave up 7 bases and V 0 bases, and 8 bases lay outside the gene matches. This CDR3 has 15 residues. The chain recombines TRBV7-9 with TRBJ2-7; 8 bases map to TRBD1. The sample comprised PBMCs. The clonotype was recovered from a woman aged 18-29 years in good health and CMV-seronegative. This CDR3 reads CASSLASDRVREQYF. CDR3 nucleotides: TGTGCCAGCAGCTTAGCGTCGGACAGGGTTCGTGAGCAGTACTTC.